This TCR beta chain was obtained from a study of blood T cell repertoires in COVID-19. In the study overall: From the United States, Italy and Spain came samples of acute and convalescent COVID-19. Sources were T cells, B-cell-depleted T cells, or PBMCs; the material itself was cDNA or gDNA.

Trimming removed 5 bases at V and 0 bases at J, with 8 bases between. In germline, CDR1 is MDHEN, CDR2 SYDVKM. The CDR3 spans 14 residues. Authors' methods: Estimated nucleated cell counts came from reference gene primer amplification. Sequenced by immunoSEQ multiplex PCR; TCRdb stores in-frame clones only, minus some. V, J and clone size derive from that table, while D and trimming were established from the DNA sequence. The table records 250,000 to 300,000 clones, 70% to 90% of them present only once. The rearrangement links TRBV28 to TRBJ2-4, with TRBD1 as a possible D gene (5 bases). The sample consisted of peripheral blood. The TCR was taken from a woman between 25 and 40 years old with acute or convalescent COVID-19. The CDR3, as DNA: TGTGCCAGCAGTCAGACAGCAGCCAAAAACATTCAGTACTTC. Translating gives CASSQTAAKNIQYF. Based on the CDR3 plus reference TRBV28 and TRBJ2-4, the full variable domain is DVKVTQSSRYLVKRTGEKVFLECVQDMDHENMFWYRQDPGLGLRLIYFSYDVKMKEKGDIPEGYSVSREKKERFSLILESASTNQTSMYLCASSQTAAKNIQYFGAGTRLSVL.